The sequence of this TCR beta chain was determined in a study of T-cell memory formation after mild COVID-19 (dated by TCRdb to about 2021). Study-level background: TCR sequence clusters from the two donors were found to be largely donor specific. Two young, previously healthy adult volunteers, one female and one male, were included in the cohort. In a couple of donors, T-cell clones that expanded and contracted after mild COVID-19 were tracked by sequencing TCRalpha and TCRbeta repertoires over time.

Ficoll-Paque density gradient centrifugation was the method used to isolate PBMCs. The full study reports these points: The detection of some responding clones in pre-infection memory suggests that pre-existing cross-reactive memory T cells joined the SARS-CoV-2 response. The study included only a couple of mild cases, and larger cohorts that include severe cases with pre-infection samples were judged to be necessary. Contracting CD4+ clones appeared mostly in the CM and EM memory subsets, whereas CD8+ clones were enriched in EMRA. Clones contracting from day 15 to 85 had balanced CD4/CD8 phenotypes, while a second wave expanding from day 15 to 37 was biased towards CD4+. The second-wave clones that peaked on day 37 were not confirmed to be SARS-CoV-2 specific.

V sheds 0 bases and J sheds 4 bases, leaving 9 bases between their ends. The CDR3 measures 14 amino acids from cysteine to phenylalanine. Left in the record is the CDR3 DNA by itself, 42 bases read in frame from the first base. The germline V gene provides CDR1 ENHRY and CDR2 SYGVKD. Sequencing used an Illumina NovaSeq 6000. TCRalpha and TCRbeta cDNA libraries were built by 5'RACE with constant-segment primers, adding sample barcodes and unique molecular identifiers. Trizol reagent was used to extract RNA from every sample. Amplification of the libraries took two PCR steps, and the second step added a second sample barcode plus Illumina TruSeq adapters. Sequencing of libraries was performed on an Illumina NovaSeq with 2 x 150 bp paired-end reads. The original pipeline was this. Demultiplexing of reads and collapsing into UMI-guided consensus sequences were performed with migec v1.2.7. Using mixcr v2.1.11, UMI consensuses were aligned to TRA and TRB V and J templates and then assembled into clonotypes. Expanded or contracted clonotypes were those called significant by both edgeR and NoisET, with noise models trained on biological replicates. For edgeR calls, the cutoffs were a false discovery rate-adjusted p below 0.01 and a log2 fold-change threshold of 1. As an exploratory analysis of dynamics, max-normalized trajectories of the 1000 most abundant clonotypes were examined by PCA with hierarchical clustering. The CD4 or CD8 phenotype of responding clones was assigned using the separately sequenced CD4+ and CD8+ repertoires. TCRdb's own reprocessing of the public reads used fastp at Q25 and MiXCR and kept productive beta chains. Records with the same CDR3 protein are collapsed into one entry carrying the most frequent genes and DNA. TCRdb, not the original authors, processed these V and J calls. The sample profile shows over 250,000 distinct CDR3 sequences; 15% of them were found once. Clones ranked in the top ten supply around 23% of the sample.

This clonotype has a handful of counts. Its antigen is not yet known. No base qualities exist here, and no much larger clone lies one base off it. The sequencing sample was made of PBMCs or a T cell subset sorted from them (not recorded which). This chain is built from TRBV10-3 and TRBJ1-2; the D gene lacks a confident call. The receptor's source is a man aged 18 to 30 who had mild COVID-19 (a few samples of this study predate the infection). The sample titles of this study are shuffled in the database, so cell type and time point are left out; the donor was told from shared clones. CDR3 reads: CAISESHGGYGYTF. The DNA is as follows: TGTGCCATCAGTGAGTCCCACGGTGGCTATGGCTACACCTTC.